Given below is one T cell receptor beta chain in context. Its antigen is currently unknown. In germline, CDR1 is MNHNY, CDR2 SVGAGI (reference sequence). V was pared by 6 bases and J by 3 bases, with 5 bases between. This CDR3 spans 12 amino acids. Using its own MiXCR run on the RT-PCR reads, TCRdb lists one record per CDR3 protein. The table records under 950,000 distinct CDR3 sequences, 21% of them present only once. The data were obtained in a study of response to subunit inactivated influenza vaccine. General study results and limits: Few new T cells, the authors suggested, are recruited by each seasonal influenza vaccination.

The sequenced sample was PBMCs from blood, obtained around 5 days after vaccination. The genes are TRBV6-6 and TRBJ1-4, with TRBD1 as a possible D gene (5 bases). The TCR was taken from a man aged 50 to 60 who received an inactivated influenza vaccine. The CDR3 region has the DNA TGTGCCAGCAGGGGGCCTAATGAAAAACTGTTTTTT. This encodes CASRGPNEKLFF.